This T cell receptor beta chain was retrieved from a study of T cell responses to AZD1222 COVID-19 vaccine. Here immunoSEQ multiplex PCR was the method, and the copy in TCRdb shows in-frame clones only, minus some. The data hold roughly 120,000 clones, with about 90% observed a single time. A remark on this clone: Its cognate antigen is unknown.

Overall study findings and caveats: A mostly white British donor set with more females was recruited, and clonal diversity was possibly underestimated. Only a handful of AZD1222 recipients tested seropositive at baseline. Spike-specific TCR breadth and depth both grew after two AZD1222 doses. Reports say nearly half of spike-specific TCRs go after unmutated variant regions.

This receptor was identified in an adult in good health. The sequences come from peripheral blood, collected on day 0 of AZD1222 vaccination.

The CDR3 sequence: CASSPAQETQYF. The CDR3 DNA reads TGTGCCAGCTCACCTGCCCAAGAGACCCAGTACTTC. The genes are TRBV18 and TRBJ2-5; D is undetermined. CDR1 is KGHSH, CDR2 LQKENI, per germline. The length of the CDR3 is 12 residues. V shed 3 bases and J shed 1 base, with 3 bases lying between them.